This TCR delta chain derives from a study of Vδ1+ human thymocytes. The CDR3 loop spans 15 amino acids. Germline loops: CDR1 TSWWSYY, CDR2 QGS. In its sample, this clone was seen a few times. The target antigen is unknown. Germline and junction disagree at one end, which may indicate a read error. Study outcomes and limitations: Thymic delta-chain repertoires held roughly 20% Vdelta2 sequences and few Vdelta3, despite high sort purity. Thymic TRG and TRD repertoires appeared highly polyclonal. Donors shared many TRG clonotypes but few TRD clonotypes.

Sequences come from RNA converted to cDNA by reverse transcription. CDR3 amplicons came from multiplex PCR with pooled V-gene forward and constant-region reverse primers. TCRdb redid clone calling on the multiplex PCR reads using CATT. Among around 19,000 delta-chain clones listed, 8.1% were seen once. The sequence came from a child under two years old who had congenital heart surgery. The source material was Vdelta1+ gamma-delta thymocytes from the thymus. Subset given: FACS-sorted CD3+ TCRalphabeta- TCRVdelta1+ TCRVdelta2- thymocytes. The rearrangement links TRDV1 to TRDJ1, with D possibly called TRDD2 or TRDD3 (5 bases each). CDR3 sequence: CALGVSSPITDKLIF. The CDR3 DNA reads TGCGCTCTTGGGGTTTCCTCCCCCATCACCGATAAACTCATCTTT.